Below, 3 T cell receptor beta chains from the same sample are listed, as sequenced in a study of T cells expressing NK-cell markers. TCRdb re-called the 5' RACE reads and gives one entry per CDR3 protein, without DNA. The sample data list a few hundred thousand distinct CDR3 sequences. The source material was blood T cells: a sorted CD56 or NKG2C T cell subset, CD4+ or CD8+ T cells, or bulk PBMC T cells (not recorded which). All receptors come from a man between 18 and 69 years old in good health.

This chain links TRBV12-3 or TRBV12-4 with TRBJ1-5; as DNA is missing, the TRBD1 call by TCRdb cannot be tested. The CDR3 covers 16 residues. CDR3 protein: CASSDWGTGDNQPQHF.

This chain uses TRBV19 with TRBJ1-1. This CDR3 has 14 residues. From germline, CDR1 is LNHDA and CDR2 SQIVND (reference sequence). This chain's CDR3 is CASSIGQLNTEAFF.

V and J are TRBV28 and TRBJ2-7; TCRdb's D call, TRBD1, is unchecked because there is no DNA. CDR1 and CDR2 from the germline V gene are MDHEN and SYDVKM. There are 16 residues in the CDR3. The CDR3: CASSYSGGGKLRVQYF.